The present TCR beta chain was sequenced within a study of patients and donors after allogeneic stem cell transplantation. Each CDR3 protein is one row after TCRdb ran MiXCR on the RT-PCR reads. This table holds approximately 200,000 distinct CDR3 sequences, 38% found once. CDR3 length: 15 residues. Trimming cost V 5 bases and J 5 bases, with 16 bases left between them. Per the germline V gene, CDR1 is SEHNR and CDR2 is FQNEAQ (reference sequence). The chain carries TRBV7-9 and TRBJ1-5; TRBD1 is a possible D gene (6 bases). This clonotype was sampled from a human donor who was either an allogeneic HSCT recipient or a stem cell or donor lymphocyte infusion donor (not recorded which). It is not recorded whose cells these are; they may come from a transplant donor. The material sequenced was blood, either unsorted or a sorted T cell fraction (not recorded which). The CDR3 region has the DNA TGTGCCAGCAGCCAAGGGGACACCTACTATCAGCCCCAGCATTTT. It is translated as CASSQGDTYYQPQHF. The variable domain in full, with the rest retrieved from reference TRBV7-9 and TRBJ1-5, is DTGVSQNPRHKITKRGQNVTFRCDPISEHNRLYWYRQTLGQGPEFLTYFQNEAQLEKSRLLSDRFSAERPKGSFSTLEIQRTEQGDSAMYLCASSQGDTYYQPQHFGDGTRLSIL.